These 2 T cell receptor beta chains originate from one sample sequenced in a study of blood T cell repertoires in COVID-19. Clones were read by immunoSEQ multiplex PCR, and TCRdb kept only the in-frame ones, dropping some. The sample has around 130,000 clones; 84% are singletons. The sample taken for sequencing was peripheral blood. Receptor source: a woman aged 60-70 years with acute or convalescent COVID-19.

V is TRBV2 and J is TRBJ1-6; D remains ambiguous. This CDR3 region has 13 residues. Germline CDR1 is SNHLY and CDR2 is FYNNEI. Trimming pared 6 bases from V and 10 bases from J, leaving 13 bases between. CDR3 in DNA: TGTGCCAGCAGGGGAGAATATGGGTCACCCCTCCACTTT. It codes for CASRGEYGSPLHF.

The sample holds a few counts of this clone. The rearrangement joins TRBV3-1 (or the pseudogene TRBV3-2) to TRBJ1-6; no firm D call. The CDR3 covers 14 residues. Trimming stripped 5 bases from V and 7 bases from J, with 12 bases between. Germline loops: CDR1 LGHDT, CDR2 YNNKEL (reference sequence). The CDR3 region is CASSSVSRNSPLHF. CDR3 DNA: TGTGCCAGCAGCTCAGTATCCAGGAATTCACCCCTCCACTTT.